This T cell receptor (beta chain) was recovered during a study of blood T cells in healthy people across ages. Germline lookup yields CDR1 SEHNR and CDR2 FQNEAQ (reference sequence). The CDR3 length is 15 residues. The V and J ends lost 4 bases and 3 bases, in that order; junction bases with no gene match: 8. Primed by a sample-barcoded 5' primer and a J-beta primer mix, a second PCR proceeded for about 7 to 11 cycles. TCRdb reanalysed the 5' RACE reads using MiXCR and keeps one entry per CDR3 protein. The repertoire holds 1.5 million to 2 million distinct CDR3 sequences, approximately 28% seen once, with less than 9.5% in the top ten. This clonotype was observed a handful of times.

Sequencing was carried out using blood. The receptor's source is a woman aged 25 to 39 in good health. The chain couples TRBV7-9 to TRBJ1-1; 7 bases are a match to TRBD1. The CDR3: CASSSEQGWDTEAFF. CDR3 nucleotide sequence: TGTGCCAGCAGCTCCGAACAGGGGTGGGACACTGAAGCTTTCTTT.